Described below is a single TCR beta chain sequence and its context. This clonotype was picked up a small number of times. Its antigen is not yet known. No clone much larger than this one lies a single base away; base qualities are absent. PBMCs were isolated by Ficoll-Paque density gradient centrifugation. The data stem from a study of T-cell memory formation after mild COVID-19 (dated by TCRdb to about 2021). Background on the whole study: TCR sequence clusters from the two donors were found to be largely donor specific. In two donors, T-cell clones that expanded and contracted after mild COVID-19 were tracked by sequencing TCRalpha and TCRbeta repertoires over time. Two young, previously healthy adult volunteers, one female and one male, were included in the cohort. Summary of the overall study and its limitations: The study covered only a couple of mild cases, and larger cohorts including severe cases with pre-infection samples were considered necessary. Contracting CD4+ clones were located mainly in the CM and EM memory subsets, whereas CD8+ clones were found to be enriched in EMRA. The second-wave clones that peaked on day 37 were not confirmed to be SARS-CoV-2 specific. Some responding clones were detected in pre-infection memory, suggesting pre-existing cross-reactive memory T cells joined the SARS-CoV-2 response. From day 15 to 85, contracting clones showed balanced CD4/CD8 phenotypes, whereas a second wave of clones that expanded from day 15 to 37 leaned towards CD4+.

The CDR3 starts with the cysteine, ends with the phenylalanine, and has 13 residues. The DNA shown is the 39-base CDR3, in frame from base 1. The trim is 4 bases for V and 7 bases for J, with a gap of 10 bases between the germline ends. In the germline V gene (reference sequence), CDR1 corresponds to LGHDT and CDR2 to YNNKEL. Sequencing was performed on an Illumina NovaSeq 6000. Using 5'RACE with constant-segment primers, TCRalpha and TCRbeta cDNA libraries were constructed, with sample barcodes and unique molecular identifiers added in the process. Trizol reagent was used to extract RNA from every sample. The libraries were amplified in two PCR steps, and the second step added a second sample barcode and Illumina TruSeq adapters. Sequencing of libraries was performed on an Illumina NovaSeq with 2 x 150 bp paired-end reads. From the authors' description of their analysis: Reads were demultiplexed and collapsed into UMI-guided consensus sequences with migec v1.2.7. Using mixcr v2.1.11, UMI consensuses were aligned to TRA and TRB V and J templates and then assembled into clonotypes. Clonotypes were classified as expanded or contracted when called significant by both edgeR and NoisET, with noise models trained on biological replicates. For edgeR calls, a false discovery rate-adjusted p below 0.01 and a log2 fold-change threshold of 1 were applied. As an exploratory analysis of dynamics, PCA with hierarchical clustering was applied to max-normalized trajectories of the 1000 most abundant clonotypes. Separately sequenced CD4+ and CD8+ repertoires were used to assign a CD4 or CD8 phenotype to each responding clone. The public reads were reprocessed in TCRdb via fastp at Q25 and MiXCR, keeping in-frame beta chains. Rows are combined by CDR3 protein, so each entry shows the most common genes and DNA. Clone size and V and J calls follow TCRdb, not the original study. The sample table lists 120,000 or so distinct CDR3 sequences, 15% to 20% of them with a count of one. Jointly, the top ten make up roughly 13% of the sample.

Sequenced material: PBMCs or a T cell subset sorted from them (not recorded which). The chain joins TRBV3-1 to TRBJ2-2; the D gene is unclear. This TCR derives from an adult woman who had mild COVID-19 (a few samples of this study predate the infection). The sample titles of this study are shuffled in the database, so cell type and time point are left out; the donor was told from shared clones. The CDR3 reads CASSPGLLGELFF. The nucleotide sequence is TGTGCCAGCAGCCCGGGTCTCCTCGGGGAGCTGTTTTTT.